The rows below give T cell receptor beta chains drawn from one sample of a study of blood T cells in healthy people across ages. TCRdb reprocessed the 5' RACE reads with MiXCR, giving one entry per CDR3 protein. The table records approximately 900,000 distinct CDR3 sequences, about 48% of them present only once. Sequenced input: blood. The receptors originated from a man aged 30-40 years in good health. Both conserved end residues are part of each CDR3. D genes are given only for firm matches. Clone size is stated in some rows and not others, as once, few, many or a class when expanded.

TRBJ1-1	-	-	18	TRBV7-2	TGTGCCAGCAGCTTAGATAGCCTGGGGGCGTGGGCAGACACTGAAGCTTTCTTT	CASSLDSLGAWADTEAFF
TRBJ2-3	-	-	16	TRBV11-2	TGTGCCAGCAGCTTAGAAGCGTCGGCGGAATCAGATACGCAGTATTTT	CASSLEASAESDTQYF
TRBJ2-1	TRBD1	-	13	TRBV24-1	TGTGCCACCAGTGACTGGACAGGGAATGAGCAGTTCTTC	CATSDWTGNEQFF
TRBJ2-3	-	few	16	TRBV7-3	TGTGCCAGCAGCTTAACCTCGGGGGCTGGCACAGATACGCAGTATTTT	CASSLTSGAGTDTQYF
TRBJ1-5	TRBD1	-	15	TRBV6-5	TGTGCCAGCAGTGCGGACAGGGGGCGAGATCAGCCCCAGCATTTT	CASSADRGRDQPQHF
TRBJ2-7	-	-	11	TRBV2	TGTGCCAGCAGTGAGGCAGTCGAGCAGTACTTC	CASSEAVEQYF
TRBJ2-7	TRBD1	-	13	TRBV20-1	TGCAGTGCTAGAGTGGGGACAGTCCCTGAGCAGTACTTC	CSARVGTVPEQYF
TRBJ2-5	-	-	15	TRBV20-1	TGCAGTGCTAGAGATCTTGAGGCCCACCAAGAGACCCAGTACTTC	CSARDLEAHQETQYF
TRBJ2-5	-	-	15	TRBV6-2/TRBV6-3	TGTGCCAGCATCCGACAGGACCTAAGGCAAGAGACCCAGTACTTC	CASIRQDLRQETQYF
TRBJ2-3	TRBD1	few	15	TRBV6-4	TGTGCCAGCAGACAGGGGGTAGGGGACACAGATACGCAGTATTTT	CASRQGVGDTDTQYF
TRBJ1-1	-	-	13	TRBV7-2	TGTGCCAGCAGCCGCAGTGTGAACACTGAAGCTTTCTTT	CASSRSVNTEAFF
TRBJ2-5	-	-	15	TRBV12-3/TRBV12-4	TGTGCCAGCAGTTTACAGGGACGGAAACAAGAGAACCAGTACTTT	CASSLQGRKQENQYF
TRBJ2-1	-	-	14	TRBV6-1	TGTGCCAGCAGTTCCTACTCGAACCGGGGGGACACGTTCTTC	CASSSYSNRGDTFF
TRBJ1-2	-	few	14	TRBV4-1	TGCGCCAGCAGCCAAGAGGCCCGGGACTATGGCTACACCTTC	CASSQEARDYGYTF
TRBJ2-5	-	-	15	TRBV30	TGTGCCTGGAGTGTCTGGGGGGGCCAGACAGAGACCCAGTACTTC	CAWSVWGGQTETQYF
TRBJ2-3	-	-	11	TRBV27	TGTGCCAGCGGTATTTCAGATACGCAGTATTTT	CASGISDTQYF
TRBJ2-6	TRBD1	few	16	TRBV29-1	TGCAGCGTCCAAAGGGACAGTACCTCTGGGGCCAACGTCCTGACTTTC	CSVQRDSTSGANVLTF
TRBJ2-1	-	-	13	TRBV29-1	TGCAGCGTAGGGAATAGTCGGGGGAATGAGCAGTTCTTC	CSVGNSRGNEQFF
TRBJ2-1	TRBD2	many	17	TRBV3-1	TGTGCCAGCAGCCAAGAGGCCGGGACTAGGAGTTACAATGAGCAGTTCTTC	CASSQEAGTRSYNEQFF
TRBJ2-7	-	once	15	TRBV27	TGTGCCAGCAGTCGCAACGACAGGAGCTCCTACGAGCAGTACTTC	CASSRNDRSSYEQYF
TRBJ2-7	-	once	11	TRBV20-1	TGCAGTGTTGACAGGCAGTACGAGCAGTACTTC	CSVDRQYEQYF
TRBJ2-1	TRBD1	few	15	TRBV7-2	TGTGCCAGCAGCCCACAGGGGGTCTCCTACAATGAGCAGTTCTTC	CASSPQGVSYNEQFF
TRBJ2-1	TRBD1	many	12	TRBV20-1	TGCAGTGCTAAACAGGGGGTTCATGAGCAGTTCTTC	CSAKQGVHEQFF
TRBJ1-4	-	few	13	TRBV29-1	TGCAGCGTTGAGAGGGAGGGAGGTGAAAAACTGTTTTTT	CSVEREGGEKLFF
TRBJ2-3	-	-	17	TRBV27	TGTGCCAGCAGTTTATCGCCTCTGCCCCCAACAACAGATACGCAGTATTTT	CASSLSPLPPTTDTQYF
TRBJ2-3	-	-	13	TRBV10-3	TGTGCCATCAGTGATAGAGGGATAGATACGCAGTATTTT	CAISDRGIDTQYF
TRBJ2-5	TRBD1	-	15	TRBV14	TGTGCCAGCAGCCGAACCGGGACAGGCCTGTTTAAGCAGTACTTC	CASSRTGTGLFKQYF
TRBJ1-2	TRBD1	few	13	TRBV5-1	TGCGCCAGCACTCTTCAGGGGGATAATGGCTACACCTTC	CASTLQGDNGYTF
TRBJ2-1	-	-	17	TRBV4-1	TGCGCCAGCAGCCAAGATCCACGAAGGGGAGCGGCCAATGAGCAGTTCTTC	CASSQDPRRGAANEQFF
TRBJ1-2	-	-	17	TRBV10-3	TGTGCCATCAGTGAGTCGGGGCAGGGGATATCTAACTATGGCTACACCTTC	CAISESGQGISNYGYTF
TRBJ1-1	-	few	16	TRBV5-1	TGCGCCAGCAGCTTGGATCTTGCGATTACACACACTGAAGCTTTCTTT	CASSLDLAITHTEAFF
TRBJ2-5	TRBD1	many	16	TRBV5-1	TGCGCCAGCAGCTTCGGACAGGGAGTCGTCCAAGAGACCCAGTACTTC	CASSFGQGVVQETQYF
TRBJ2-7	TRBD2	many	13	TRBV3-1	TGTGCCAGCGCGTGGGCTAGCGGGTACGAGCAGTACTTC	CASAWASGYEQYF
TRBJ2-7	-	-	16	TRBV7-2	TGTGCCAGCAGCTTAGCCGTACCGGGATTAACCTACGAGCAGTACTTC	CASSLAVPGLTYEQYF
TRBJ1-5	-	-	13	TRBV20-1	TGCAGTGCTAGAGGAGGAAGCAATCAGCCCCAGCATTTT	CSARGGSNQPQHF